The T cell receptor (beta chain) described here comes from a study of T cell responses to AZD1222 COVID-19 vaccine. Study-wide findings and caveats: The repertoires were collected only after the peak T cell response. Researchers report vaccine-associated CD4 TCRs spanning spike, with dominance at 160-218 and 743-854.

As for this clone: What it recognizes is unknown.

Sequenced by immunoSEQ multiplex PCR; TCRdb stores in-frame clones only, minus some. Of about 140,000 clones in the sample, approximately 90% were seen once. This CDR3 contains 17 residues. J gave up 6 bases and V 2 bases, and 15 bases lay outside the gene matches. CDR1 and CDR2 from the germline V gene are LNHDA and SQIVND (reference sequence). The rearrangement uses TRBV19 and TRBJ1-2, with 7 bases that match TRBD1. This receptor was obtained from an adult in good health. Sequenced material: peripheral blood, taken on day 0 of AZD1222 vaccination. The chain's CDR3 is CASSIYGQGGVNDGYTF. CDR3 DNA: TGTGCCAGTAGTATATATGGCCAGGGGGGAGTTAATGATGGCTACACCTTC. Supplemented by reference TRBV19 and TRBJ1-2, the full variable domain reads DGGITQSPKYLFRKEGQNVTLSCEQNLNHDAMYWYRQDPGQGLRLIYYSQIVNDFQKGDIAEGYSVSREKKESFPLTVTSAQKNPTAFYLCASSIYGQGGVNDGYTFGSGTRLTVV.